Detailed here is one T cell receptor beta chain. These data belong to a study of shared clonotypes between healthy human individuals. The V gene's germline CDR1 is SGHAT and CDR2 FQNNGV. V lost 7 bases to trimming and J lost 0 bases, with 13 bases between them. This CDR3 contains 15 residues. The repertoire was sequenced with immunoSEQ multiplex PCR; TCRdb's copy has only in-frame clones and lacks some. The table lists roughly 2.2 million clones, roughly 90% of them singletons. The sequence derives from a man aged 18 to 29 in good health. Some clones in this sample may be carry-over from other donors' samples. The sequenced sample was naive CD4+ T cells from PBMCs. The subset denotes: CD45RA+ positively selected. The chain joins TRBV11-2 to TRBJ2-1; no reliable D call. CDR3 loop: CASTPTYGSYNEQFF. The CDR3 region has the DNA TGTGCCAGCACCCCGACTTACGGCTCCTACAATGAGCAGTTCTTC.